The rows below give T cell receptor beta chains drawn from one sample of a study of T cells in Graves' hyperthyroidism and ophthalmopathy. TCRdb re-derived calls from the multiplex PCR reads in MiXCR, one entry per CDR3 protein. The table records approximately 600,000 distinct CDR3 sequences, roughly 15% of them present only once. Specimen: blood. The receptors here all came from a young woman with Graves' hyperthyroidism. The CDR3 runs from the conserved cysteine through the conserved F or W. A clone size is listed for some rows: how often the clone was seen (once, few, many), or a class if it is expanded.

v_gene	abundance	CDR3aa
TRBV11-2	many	CASTRQSFSGNTIYF
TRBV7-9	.	CASSWRRDLLNYGYTF
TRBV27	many	CASSFIAGFYEQYF
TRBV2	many	CASSKTGGGNQPQHF
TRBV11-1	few	CASSQGQGSVKTYEQYF
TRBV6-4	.	CASSPHLARDEQFF
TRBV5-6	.	CASLLQGMGYYEQYF
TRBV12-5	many	CASGLNYEQYF
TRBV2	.	CASSGSEGYEKLFF
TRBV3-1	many	CASSQGRSSYEQYF
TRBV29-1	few	CSVPGGEAASLDNEQFF
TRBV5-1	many	CASSSSDRDEQYF
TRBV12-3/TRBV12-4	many	CASSLGREAEQFF
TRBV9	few	CASSIGGTATYEQYF
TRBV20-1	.	CSARAGRLTDGYTF
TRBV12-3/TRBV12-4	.	CASRIRQAPDTQYF
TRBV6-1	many	CASSVVGYNEQFF
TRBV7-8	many	CASSLEYRGRRGGYTF
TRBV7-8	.	CASSPRDSPVLSEQYF
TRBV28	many	CASRNTLGPGYTF
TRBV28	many	CASSRTGTSGIYEQYF
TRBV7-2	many	CASSLSGMGSTEAFF
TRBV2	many	CASSRGQAQPQHF
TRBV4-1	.	CASSQEGFRGAGVYEQYF
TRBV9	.	CASSVDLKETQYF
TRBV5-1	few	CASSTGRYNSPLHF
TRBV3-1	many	CASSQGVEDEKLFF
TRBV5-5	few	CASSRDTGYEQYF
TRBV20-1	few	CSARVAAGSYNEQFF
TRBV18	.	CASSPRFLDMSDSPLHF
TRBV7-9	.	CASSLGGANVPTF
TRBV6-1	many	CASSPDRVGEKLFF
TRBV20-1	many	CSARGSGPDTQYF
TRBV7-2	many	CASSPWAGQAYEQYF
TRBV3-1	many	CASSPTGEAAEAFF
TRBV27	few	CASSLRVGGGTGSSSYEQYF
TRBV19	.	CASSKRTPGSTDTQYF
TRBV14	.	CASSLPRGLLSEAFF
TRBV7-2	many	CASSLNTGGIAGYTF
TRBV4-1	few	CASSPQGIGNQPQHF
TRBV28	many	CASSFPTRQGTGGYTF
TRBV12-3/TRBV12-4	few	CASSFRVSEKLFF
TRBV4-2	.	CASSRRTSGKGNEQFF
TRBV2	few	CASSESRVRGQDTQYF
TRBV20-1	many	CSAEQTNTGELFF
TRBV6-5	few	CASSYSLNSNQPQHF
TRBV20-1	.	CSARDLTGQIYEQYF
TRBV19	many	CASRTGQTNTEAFF